These 21 T cell receptor beta chains originate from one sample sequenced in a study of cytomegalovirus exposure and HLA in healthy donors. Vbeta (60) and Jbeta (13) primers were used in the PCR. Sequencing was performed with immunoSEQ multiplex PCR; in TCRdb, only in-frame clones are kept and a portion is missing. The table shows about 180,000 clones, with 80% occurring only once. Sequenced: PBMCs. The receptors were gathered from a man aged 30 to 39 in good health and CMV-seropositive.

The CDR3 here is CASSGRLAGAETQYF. The CDR3 nucleotides read TGTGCCAGCAGTGGGCGGTTAGCGGGAGCGGAGACCCAGTACTTC. V usage is TRBV2 and J usage is TRBJ2-5; TRBD2 matches 9 bases. V lost 4 bases to trimming and J lost 5 bases; unmatched junction nucleotides: 8. The V gene's germline CDR1 is SNHLY and CDR2 FYNNEI. This CDR3 contains 15 residues.

V usage is TRBV27 and J usage is TRBJ2-1; 7 bases match TRBD2. The CDR3 runs to 15 residues. V was clipped by 7 bases and J by 8 bases; unmatched bases: 14. Looked up from germline, CDR1 is MNHEY and CDR2 is SMNVEV (reference sequence). As DNA, the CDR3 is TGTGCCAGCACTCCCTTACGGGGGGAAATTTATGAGCAGTTCTTC. As protein: CASTPLRGEIYEQFF.

This clone has only one observation. The chain carries TRBV5-1 and TRBJ2-3; 8 positions match TRBD1. The CDR3 is 16 amino acids. The germline V gene encodes CDR1 SGHRS and CDR2 YFSETQ. Trimming removed 0 bases from V and 4 bases from J; junction bases left unmatched: 7. The CDR3 DNA sequence: TGCGCCAGCAGCTTGGTTGGCCAGGGGGCCCCAGATACGCAGTATTTT. It encodes CASSLVGQGAPDTQYF.

The V gene is TRBV9, the J gene TRBJ1-2, with 11 bases fitting TRBD1. Losses at the gene ends were 0 bases for V and 7 bases for J; bases not matched to a gene: 5. Germline V gene sequence: CDR1 SGDLS, CDR2 YYNGEE. This CDR3 comprises 15 residues. The CDR3 sequence: CASSVDRTGGRGYTF. The CDR3 DNA sequence: TGTGCCAGCAGCGTAGACCGGACAGGGGGCCGTGGCTACACCTTC.

The chain carries TRBV11-3 and TRBJ2-1; TRBD1 matches at 10 bases. V was pared by 2 bases and J by 4 bases, with 8 bases of the junction left unmatched. Germline values: CDR1 SGHNT, CDR2 YENEEA. The CDR3 contains 17 residues. DNA of the CDR3: TGTGCCAGCAGCTTATACGGTCAGGGACAGGGGTACAATGAGCAGTTCTTC. Translating gives CASSLYGQGQGYNEQFF.

This clone appeared a single time. This chain joins TRBV23-1 and TRBJ2-5; 9 bases line up with TRBD1. TRBV23-1 is an open reading frame, and its role is uncertain. The CDR3 consists of 12 residues. The junction had 2 bases not matched to a gene; V was cut back by 6 bases and J by 6 bases. CDR3: CASRGQGQTQYF. The CDR3 nucleotides are TGCGCCAGCAGGGGACAGGGACAGACCCAGTACTTC.

V and J are TRBV13 and TRBJ1-2, with 10 positions matching TRBD1. Germline CDR1 reads PRHDT; CDR2 reads FYEKMQ (reference sequence). CDR3 size: 13 residues. Losses at the gene ends were 7 bases for V and 8 bases for J; bases not matched to a gene: 7. The DNA of the CDR3 is TGTGCCAGCACCCGACAGGGGGCAAGCGGCTACACCTTC. This codes for CASTRQGASGYTF.

The genes are TRBV5-1 and TRBJ1-2, with 8 bases fitting TRBD1. The CDR3 loop spans 13 amino acids. V lost 7 bases to trimming and J lost 7 bases; unmatched junction nucleotides: 9. Germline CDR1 SGHRS, CDR2 YFSETQ. Here the CDR3 DNA reads TGCGCCAGCGGGGGACAGGAAGCACTTGGCTACACCTTC. This translates into CASGGQEALGYTF.

The V call is TRBV7-7, the J call TRBJ2-3; 9 bases agree with TRBD2. The junction had 7 bases not matched to a gene; V was cut back by 4 bases and J by 2 bases. This CDR3 comprises 16 residues. CDR1 and CDR2 (germline): SSHAT, FNYEAQ (reference sequence). The CDR3 DNA follows: TGTGCCAGCAGCTGGATGGCTAGCGGGGACACAGATACGCAGTATTTT. Translation gives CASSWMASGDTDTQYF.

The V and J genes are TRBV6-4 and TRBJ2-1, with a possible D match to TRBD1 (5 bases). This CDR3 is 19 amino acids long. Trimming took off 0 bases at V and 5 bases at J, with 23 bases between the two ends. Germline CDR1 and CDR2: MRHNA and SNTAGT. CDR3: CASSDSNISLWKGHNEQFF. The DNA of the CDR3 is TGTGCCAGCAGTGACTCGAATATCTCATTATGGAAGGGGCACAATGAGCAGTTCTTC.

The rearrangement uses TRBV11-3 and TRBJ2-3; maybe TRBD2 (6 bases). Trimming removed 5 bases from V and 0 bases from J, with 9 bases in between. CDR3 length: 14 residues. Germline values: CDR1 SGHNT, CDR2 YENEEA. In DNA, the CDR3 is TGTGCCAGCAGCCAAGGGAGGAGCACAGATACGCAGTATTTT. Protein sequence: CASSQGRSTDTQYF. Full variable domain (missing parts from reference TRBV11-3 and TRBJ2-3): EAGVVQSPRYKIIEKKQPVAFWCNPISGHNTLYWYLQNLGQGPELLIRYENEEAVDDSQLPKDRFSAERLKGVDSTLKIQPAELGDSAVYLCASSQGRSTDTQYFGPGTRLTVL.

The chain combines TRBV7-2 with TRBJ1-1; unclear D gene. The CDR3 spans 13 residues. CDR1 is SGHTA and CDR2 is FQGNSA in the germline V gene. Trimming removed 5 bases from V and 0 bases from J, with 7 bases in between. This chain's CDR3 is CASSSPMNTEAFF. The CDR3 DNA is TGTGCCAGCAGCAGCCCCATGAACACTGAAGCTTTCTTT.

The chain joins TRBV9 to TRBJ1-3, with a possible D match to TRBD1 (5 bases). V lost 3 bases to trimming and J lost 1 base, with 8 bases between them. Germline assignment: CDR1 SGDLS and CDR2 YYNGEE. This CDR3 comprises 14 residues. CDR3 sequence: CASSAGLSGNTIYF. DNA for the CDR3: TGTGCCAGCAGCGCGGGACTGTCTGGAAACACCATATATTTT.

The chain links TRBV5-1 to TRBJ2-1; the D gene is possibly TRBD1 (6 bases). CDR1 is SGHRS, CDR2 YFSETQ, per germline. V lost 4 bases and J 6 bases, leaving 17 bases between the germline ends. CDR3 length: 15 residues. Here the CDR3 reads CASSPLRGLGNEQFF. The CDR3 nucleotides read TGCGCCAGCAGCCCCTTAAGGGGGTTGGGCAATGAGCAGTTCTTC.

V usage is TRBV4-1 and J usage is TRBJ2-2; no clear D gene. This CDR3 is 13 amino acids long. Germline lookup yields CDR1 MGHRA and CDR2 YSYEKL. Deletions cut 0 bases from V and 5 bases from J, with 4 bases between. In DNA form, the CDR3 reads TGCGCCAGCAGCCAAGATAGAACCGGGGAGCTGTTTTTT. Translating it yields CASSQDRTGELFF.

V and J are TRBV10-3 and TRBJ2-1; D is undetermined. The CDR3 loop spans 17 amino acids. With 3 bases removed from V and 2 bases from J, the gap between germline ends came to 17 bases. Germline CDR1 ENHRY, CDR2 SYGVKD. The CDR3 region is CAISESFSYIPYNEQFF. For the CDR3, the DNA is TGTGCCATCAGTGAATCTTTTAGCTATATACCCTACAATGAGCAGTTCTTC.

The chain carries TRBV28 and TRBJ2-5; TRBD2 matches at 8 bases. The J call may be faulty, since TRBJ2-7 better matches the DNA end. Germline loops: CDR1 MDHEN, CDR2 SYDVKM. The CDR3 has 15 residues. This CDR3 is CASSPRRGAGVEQYF. DNA of the CDR3: TGTGCCAGCAGTCCCAGGAGAGGAGCGGGAGTCGAGCAGTACTTC.

This clone was recorded a few times. The rearrangement joins TRBV6-1 to TRBJ1-5, with 7 bases lining up with TRBD1. The CDR3 consists of 17 residues. In germline, CDR1 is MNHNS, CDR2 SASEGT. V dropped 3 bases and J dropped 4; count of bases not matched to a gene: 12. CDR3 loop: CASSDPHSGTVNQPQHF. Written as DNA, the CDR3 is TGTGCCAGCAGTGATCCCCATAGCGGGACAGTAAATCAGCCCCAGCATTTT.

The chain joins TRBV5-8 to TRBJ1-5, with D uncertain. In germline, CDR1 is SGHTS, CDR2 YDEGEE. There are 18 residues in the CDR3. Trimming removed 4 bases at V and 3 bases at J, with 23 bases between. CDR3 in DNA: TGTGCCAGCAGCCGATGGTGGTCAGGAGGGAGTAACAATCAGCCCCAGCATTTT. It translates to CASSRWWSGGSNNQPQHF.

This chain joins TRBV5-8 and TRBJ1-2, with 9 positions matching TRBD1. Per the germline V gene, CDR1 is SGHTS and CDR2 is YDEGEE. V lost 0 bases and J lost 7; bases outside the gene matches: 4. This CDR3 region has 14 residues. The CDR3 DNA is TGTGCCAGCAGCTTGGACAGGGGGCGGAGTGGCTACACCTTC. It encodes CASSLDRGRSGYTF.

The chain employs TRBV11-3 and TRBJ1-1; 8 nucleotides agree with TRBD1. There are 17 residues in the CDR3. The germline V gene encodes CDR1 SGHNT and CDR2 YENEEA. Losses at the gene ends were 1 base for V and 3 bases for J; bases not matched to a gene: 10. The CDR3 DNA follows: TGTGCCAGCAGCTTAGGTGACAGGGGCTCCGTGGACACTGAAGCTTTCTTT. Its protein product is CASSLGDRGSVDTEAFF.